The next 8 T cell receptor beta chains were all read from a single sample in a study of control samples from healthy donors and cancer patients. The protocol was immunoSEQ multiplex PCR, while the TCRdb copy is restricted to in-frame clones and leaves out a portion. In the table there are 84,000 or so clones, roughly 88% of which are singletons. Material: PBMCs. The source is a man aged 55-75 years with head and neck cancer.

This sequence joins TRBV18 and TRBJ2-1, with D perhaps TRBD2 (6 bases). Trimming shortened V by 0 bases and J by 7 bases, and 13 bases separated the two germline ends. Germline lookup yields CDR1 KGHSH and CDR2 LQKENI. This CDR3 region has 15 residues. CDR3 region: CASSPPGGGRNEQFF. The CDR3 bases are TGTGCCAGCTCACCACCGGGGGGAGGTAGGAATGAGCAGTTCTTC.

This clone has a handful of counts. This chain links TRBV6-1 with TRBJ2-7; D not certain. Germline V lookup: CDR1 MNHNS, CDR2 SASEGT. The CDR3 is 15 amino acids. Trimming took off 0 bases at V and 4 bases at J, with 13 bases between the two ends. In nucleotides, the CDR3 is TGTGCCAGCAGTGAAGCGCCTGGTGTCCAGTACGAGCAGTACTTC. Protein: CASSEAPGVQYEQYF.

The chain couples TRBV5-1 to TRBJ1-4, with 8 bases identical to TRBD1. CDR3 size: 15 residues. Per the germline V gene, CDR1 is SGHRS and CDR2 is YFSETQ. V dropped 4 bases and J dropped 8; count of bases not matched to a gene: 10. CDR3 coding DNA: TGCGCCAGCAGCCCGGGACAGGCCATCGGGGAAAAACTGTTTTTT. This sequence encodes CASSPGQAIGEKLFF.

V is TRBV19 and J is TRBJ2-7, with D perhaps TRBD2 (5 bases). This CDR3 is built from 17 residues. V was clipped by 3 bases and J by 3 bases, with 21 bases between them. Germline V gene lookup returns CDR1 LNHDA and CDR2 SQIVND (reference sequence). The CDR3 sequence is CASSILIGSGDLYEQYF. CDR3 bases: TGTGCCAGTAGTATTCTGATTGGCTCCGGGGATCTCTACGAGCAGTACTTC.

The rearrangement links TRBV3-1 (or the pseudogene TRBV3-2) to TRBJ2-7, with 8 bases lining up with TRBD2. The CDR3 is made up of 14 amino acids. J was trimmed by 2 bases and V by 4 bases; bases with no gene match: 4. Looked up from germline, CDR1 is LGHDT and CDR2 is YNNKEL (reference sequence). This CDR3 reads CASSRGLATYEQYF. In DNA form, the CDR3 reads TGTGCCAGCAGCCGAGGACTAGCTACCTACGAGCAGTACTTC.

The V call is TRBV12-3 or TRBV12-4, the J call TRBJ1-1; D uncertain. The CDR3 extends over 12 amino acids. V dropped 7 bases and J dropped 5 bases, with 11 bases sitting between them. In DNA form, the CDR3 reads TGTGCCAGCACTGTATCGGTGACTGAAGCTTTCTTT. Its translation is CASTVSVTEAFF.

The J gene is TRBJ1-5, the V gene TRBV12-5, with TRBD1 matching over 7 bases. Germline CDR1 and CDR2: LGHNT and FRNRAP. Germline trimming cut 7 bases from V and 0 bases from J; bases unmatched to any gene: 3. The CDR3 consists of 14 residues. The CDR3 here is CASARDSSNQPQHF. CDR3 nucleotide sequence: TGTGCTAGTGCCCGGGACAGTAGCAATCAGCCCCAGCATTTT. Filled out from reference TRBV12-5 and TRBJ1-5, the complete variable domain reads DARVTQTPRHKVTEMGQEVTMRCQPILGHNTVFWYRQTMMQGLELLAYFRNRAPLDDSGMPKDRFSAEMPDATLATLKIQPSEPRDSAVYFCASARDSSNQPQHFGDGTRLSIL.

CDR3 in amino acids: CASSLGQGDSNQPQHF. The DNA for the CDR3 is TGTGCCAGCTCACTGGGACAGGGGGATAGCAATCAGCCCCAGCATTTT. The chain couples TRBV18 to TRBJ1-5, with 11 bases matching TRBD1. With 4 bases clipped from V and 0 bases from J, the junction kept 2 bases outside the gene matches. The CDR3 spans 16 residues. Per germline, CDR1 KGHSH and CDR2 LQKENI.